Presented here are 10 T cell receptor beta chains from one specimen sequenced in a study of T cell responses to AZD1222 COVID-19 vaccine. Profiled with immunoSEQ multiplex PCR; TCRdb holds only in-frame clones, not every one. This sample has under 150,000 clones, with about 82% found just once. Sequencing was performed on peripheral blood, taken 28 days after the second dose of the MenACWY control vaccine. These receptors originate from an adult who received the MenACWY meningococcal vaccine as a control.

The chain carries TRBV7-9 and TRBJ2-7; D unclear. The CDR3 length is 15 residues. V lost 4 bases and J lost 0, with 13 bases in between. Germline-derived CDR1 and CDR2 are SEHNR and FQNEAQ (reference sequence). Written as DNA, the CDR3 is TGTGCCAGCAGCTCCCGACATGAAGTCTCCTACGAGCAGTACTTC. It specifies CASSSRHEVSYEQYF. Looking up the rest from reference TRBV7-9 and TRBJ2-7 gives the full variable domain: DTGVSQNPRHKITKRGQNVTFRCDPISEHNRLYWYRQTLGQGPEFLTYFQNEAQLEKSRLLSDRFSAERPKGSFSTLEIQRTEQGDSAMYLCASSSRHEVSYEQYFGPGTRLTVT.

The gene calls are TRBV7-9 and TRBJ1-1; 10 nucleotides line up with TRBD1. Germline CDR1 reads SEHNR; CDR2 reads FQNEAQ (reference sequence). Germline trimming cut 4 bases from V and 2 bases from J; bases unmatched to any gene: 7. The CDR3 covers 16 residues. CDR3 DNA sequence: TGTGCCAGCAGCTGGATGACAGGGGGCTTAAACACTGAAGCTTTCTTT. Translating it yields CASSWMTGGLNTEAFF.

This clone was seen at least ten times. The CDR3 coding sequence is TGTGCCAGCAGCGGGTCGGGCGGGAGAGGAGACGAGCAGTACTTC. Translating it yields CASSGSGGRGDEQYF. The rearrangement links TRBV9 to TRBJ2-7, with TRBD2 identical over 7 bases. CDR1 and CDR2 (germline): SGDLS, YYNGEE. The CDR3 is 15 amino acids. After removal of 3 bases from V and 5 bases from J, the junction contained 11 bases not matched to a gene.

CDR3 region: CASSILGVPSTEAFF. Written as DNA, the CDR3 is TGTGCCAGTAGTATATTAGGGGTTCCGAGCACTGAAGCTTTCTTT. The chain joins TRBV19 to TRBJ1-1; possible D gene TRBD1, 5 bases. Germline V lookup: CDR1 LNHDA, CDR2 SQIVND (reference sequence). The CDR3 consists of 15 residues. V gave up 2 bases and J gave up 4 bases, with 14 bases separating them.

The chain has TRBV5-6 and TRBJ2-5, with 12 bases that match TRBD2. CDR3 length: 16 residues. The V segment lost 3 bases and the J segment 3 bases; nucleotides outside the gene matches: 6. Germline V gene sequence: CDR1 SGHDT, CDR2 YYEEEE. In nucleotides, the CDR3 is TGTGCCAGCAGCTCAGGACTAGCGGGATTGAAAGAGACCCAGTACTTC. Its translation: CASSSGLAGLKETQYF.

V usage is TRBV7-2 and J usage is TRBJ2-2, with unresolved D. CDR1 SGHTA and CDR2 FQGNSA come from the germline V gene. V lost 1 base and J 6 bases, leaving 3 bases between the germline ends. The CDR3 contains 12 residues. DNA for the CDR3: TGTGCCAGCAGCTTAGGGGCCGGGGAGCTGTTTTTT. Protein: CASSLGAGELFF.

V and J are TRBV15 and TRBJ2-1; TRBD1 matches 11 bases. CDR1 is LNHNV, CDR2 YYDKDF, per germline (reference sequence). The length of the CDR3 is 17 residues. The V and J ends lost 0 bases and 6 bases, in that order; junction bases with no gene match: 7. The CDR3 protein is CATSRDLVGQGVNEQFF. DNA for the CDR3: TGTGCCACCAGCAGAGACTTGGTGGGACAGGGGGTCAATGAGCAGTTCTTC.

Here the CDR3 reads CASKSAVSGNTIYF. DNA for the CDR3: TGTGCCAGCAAATCAGCTGTCTCTGGAAACACCATATATTTT. This sequence joins TRBV3-1 (or the pseudogene TRBV3-2) and TRBJ1-3, with D uncertain. CDR3 size: 14 residues. Germline CDR1 and CDR2: LGHDT and YNNKEL (reference sequence). The V gene lost 7 bases and the J gene lost 0 bases, with 10 bases spanning the gap.

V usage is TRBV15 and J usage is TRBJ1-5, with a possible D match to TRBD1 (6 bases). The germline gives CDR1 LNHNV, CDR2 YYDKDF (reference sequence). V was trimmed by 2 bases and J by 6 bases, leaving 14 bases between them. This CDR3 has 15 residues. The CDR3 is CATSRSRGGSQPQHF. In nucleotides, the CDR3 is TGTGCCACCAGCAGATCTAGGGGGGGAAGTCAGCCCCAGCATTTT. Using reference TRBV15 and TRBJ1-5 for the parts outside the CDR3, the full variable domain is DAMVIQNPRYQVTQFGKPVTLSCSQTLNHNVMYWYQQKSSQAPKLLFHYYDKDFNNEADTPDNFQSRRPNTSFCFLDIRSPGLGDTAMYLCATSRSRGGSQPQHFGDGTRLSIL.

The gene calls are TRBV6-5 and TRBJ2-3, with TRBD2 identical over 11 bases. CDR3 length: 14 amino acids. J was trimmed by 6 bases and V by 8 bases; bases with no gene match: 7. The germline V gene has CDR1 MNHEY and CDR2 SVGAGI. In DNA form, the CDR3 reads TGTGCCAGCTGTCCTAGCGGGGGGCGCGATACGCAGTATTTT. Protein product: CASCPSGGRDTQYF.